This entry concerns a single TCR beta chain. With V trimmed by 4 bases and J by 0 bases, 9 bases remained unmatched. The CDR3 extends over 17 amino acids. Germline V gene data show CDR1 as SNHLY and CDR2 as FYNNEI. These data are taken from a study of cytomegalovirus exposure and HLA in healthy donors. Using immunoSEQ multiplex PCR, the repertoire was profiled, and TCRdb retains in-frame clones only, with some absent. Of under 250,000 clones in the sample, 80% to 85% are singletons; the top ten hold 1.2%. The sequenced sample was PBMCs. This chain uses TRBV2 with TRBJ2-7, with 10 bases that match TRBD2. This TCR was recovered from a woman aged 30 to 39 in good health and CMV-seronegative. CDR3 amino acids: CASSVNVAGGFSYEQYF. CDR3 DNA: TGTGCCAGCAGTGTAAACGTAGCGGGAGGATTCTCCTACGAGCAGTACTTC.